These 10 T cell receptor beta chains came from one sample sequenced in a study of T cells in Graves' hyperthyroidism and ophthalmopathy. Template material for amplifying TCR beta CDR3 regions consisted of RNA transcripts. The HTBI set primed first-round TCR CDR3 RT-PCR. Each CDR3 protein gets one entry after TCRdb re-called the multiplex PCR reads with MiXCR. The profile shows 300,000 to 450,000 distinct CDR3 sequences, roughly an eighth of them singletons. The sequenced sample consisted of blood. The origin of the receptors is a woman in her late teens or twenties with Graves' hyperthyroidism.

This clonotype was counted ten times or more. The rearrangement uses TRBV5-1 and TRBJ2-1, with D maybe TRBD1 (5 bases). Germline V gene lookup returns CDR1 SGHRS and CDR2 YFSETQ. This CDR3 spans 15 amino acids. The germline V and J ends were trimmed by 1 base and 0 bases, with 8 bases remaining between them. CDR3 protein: CASSLLQDSYNEQFF. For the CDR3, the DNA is TGCGCCAGCAGCTTGTTACAGGACTCCTACAATGAGCAGTTCTTC.

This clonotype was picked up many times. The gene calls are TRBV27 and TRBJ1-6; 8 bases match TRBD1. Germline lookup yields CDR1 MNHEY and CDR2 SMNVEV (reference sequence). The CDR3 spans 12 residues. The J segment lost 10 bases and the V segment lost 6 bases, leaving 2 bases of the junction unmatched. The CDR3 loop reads CASRQGGSPLHF. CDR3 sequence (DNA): TGTGCCAGCAGACAGGGGGGATCACCCCTCCACTTT.

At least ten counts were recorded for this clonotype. CDR3 nucleotide sequence: TGTGCCAGCACCCAGACAGGAGGGGCAGATACGCAGTATTTT. This gives the protein CASTQTGGADTQYF. The chain couples TRBV12-3 or TRBV12-4 to TRBJ2-3; D may match TRBD1 or TRBD2 (6 bases each). The CDR3 length is 14 residues. Trimming took 7 bases from V and 4 from J, leaving 15 bases between them.

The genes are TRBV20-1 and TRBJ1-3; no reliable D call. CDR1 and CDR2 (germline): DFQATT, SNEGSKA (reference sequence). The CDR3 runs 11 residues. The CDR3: CIQWAGNTIYF. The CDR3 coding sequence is TGCATCCAGTGGGCTGGAAACACCATATATTTT.

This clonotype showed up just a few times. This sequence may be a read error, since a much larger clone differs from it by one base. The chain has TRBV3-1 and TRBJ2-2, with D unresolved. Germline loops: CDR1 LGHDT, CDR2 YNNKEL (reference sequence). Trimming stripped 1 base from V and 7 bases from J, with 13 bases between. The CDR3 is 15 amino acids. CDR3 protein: CASSQVERLGGELFF. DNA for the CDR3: TGTGCCAGCAGCCAAGTCGAGAGACTTGGCGGGGAGCTGTTTTTT.

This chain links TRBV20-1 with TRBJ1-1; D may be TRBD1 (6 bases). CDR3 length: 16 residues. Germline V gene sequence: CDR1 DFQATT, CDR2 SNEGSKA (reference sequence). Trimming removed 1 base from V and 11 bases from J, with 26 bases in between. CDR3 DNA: TGCAGTGCTAGAGTAGTGAAAGGCGGGACACTTTTTAGGGCTTTCTTT. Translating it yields CSARVVKGGTLFRAFF.

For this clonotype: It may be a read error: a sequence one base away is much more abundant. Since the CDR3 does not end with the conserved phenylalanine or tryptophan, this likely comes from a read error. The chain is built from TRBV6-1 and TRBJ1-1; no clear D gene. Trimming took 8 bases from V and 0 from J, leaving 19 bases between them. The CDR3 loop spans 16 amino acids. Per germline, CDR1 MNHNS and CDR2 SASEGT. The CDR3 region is CASVEGGSRMNTEAFS. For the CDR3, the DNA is TGTGCCAGCGTAGAGGGAGGCAGTAGAATGAACACTGAAGCTTTCTCT.

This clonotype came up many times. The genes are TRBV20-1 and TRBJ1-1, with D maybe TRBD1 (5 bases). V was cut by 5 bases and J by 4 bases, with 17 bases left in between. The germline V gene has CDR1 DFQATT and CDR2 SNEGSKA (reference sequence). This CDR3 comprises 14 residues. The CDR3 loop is CSALLRGRPTEAFF. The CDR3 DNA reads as TGCAGTGCTCTCCTACGGGGACGCCCCACTGAAGCTTTCTTT.

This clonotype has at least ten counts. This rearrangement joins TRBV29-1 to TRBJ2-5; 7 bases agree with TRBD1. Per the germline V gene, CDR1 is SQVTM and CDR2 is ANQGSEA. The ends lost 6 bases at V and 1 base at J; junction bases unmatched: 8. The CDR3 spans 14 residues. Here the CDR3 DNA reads TGCAGCGTGATTCCGACAGGGATCCAAGAGACCCAGTACTTC. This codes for CSVIPTGIQETQYF.

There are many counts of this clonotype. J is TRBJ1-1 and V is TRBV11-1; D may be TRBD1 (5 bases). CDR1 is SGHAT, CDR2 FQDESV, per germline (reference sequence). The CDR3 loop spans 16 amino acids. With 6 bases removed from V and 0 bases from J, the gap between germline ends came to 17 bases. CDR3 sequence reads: CASRKAGSRMNTEAFF. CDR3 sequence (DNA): TGTGCCAGCAGGAAGGCAGGGAGCCGAATGAACACTGAAGCTTTCTTT.